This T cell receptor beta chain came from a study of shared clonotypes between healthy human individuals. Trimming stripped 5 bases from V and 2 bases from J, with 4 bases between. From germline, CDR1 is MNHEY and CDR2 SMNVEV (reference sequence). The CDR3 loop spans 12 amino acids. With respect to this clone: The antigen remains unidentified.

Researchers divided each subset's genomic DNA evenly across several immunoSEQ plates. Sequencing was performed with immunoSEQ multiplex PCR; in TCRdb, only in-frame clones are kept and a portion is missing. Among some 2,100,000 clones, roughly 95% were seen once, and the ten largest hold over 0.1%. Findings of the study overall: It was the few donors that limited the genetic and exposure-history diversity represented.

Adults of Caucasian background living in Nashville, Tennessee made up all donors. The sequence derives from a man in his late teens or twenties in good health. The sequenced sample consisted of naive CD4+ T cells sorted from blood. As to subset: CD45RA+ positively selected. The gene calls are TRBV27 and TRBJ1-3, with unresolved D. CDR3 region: CASSGPGNTIYF. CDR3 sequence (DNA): TGTGCCAGCAGTGGACCTGGAAACACCATATATTTT.